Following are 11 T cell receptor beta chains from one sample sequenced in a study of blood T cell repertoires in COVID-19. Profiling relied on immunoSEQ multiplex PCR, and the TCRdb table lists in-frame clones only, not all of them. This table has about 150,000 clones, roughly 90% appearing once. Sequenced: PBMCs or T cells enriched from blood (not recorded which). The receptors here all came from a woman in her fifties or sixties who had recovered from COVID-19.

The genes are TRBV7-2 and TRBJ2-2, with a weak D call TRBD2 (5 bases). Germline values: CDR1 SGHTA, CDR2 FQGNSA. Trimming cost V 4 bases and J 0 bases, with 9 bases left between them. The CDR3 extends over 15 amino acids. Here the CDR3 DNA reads TGTGCCAGCAGCTACACGGGGACGAACACCGGGGAGCTGTTTTTT. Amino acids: CASSYTGTNTGELFF.

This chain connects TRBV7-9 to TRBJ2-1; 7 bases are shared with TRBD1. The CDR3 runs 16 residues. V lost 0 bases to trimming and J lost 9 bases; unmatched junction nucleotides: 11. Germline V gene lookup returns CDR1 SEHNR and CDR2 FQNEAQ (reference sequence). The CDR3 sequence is CASSLAGRRGLGEQFF. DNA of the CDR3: TGTGCCAGCAGCTTAGCCGGTAGAAGGGGGCTTGGTGAGCAGTTCTTC.

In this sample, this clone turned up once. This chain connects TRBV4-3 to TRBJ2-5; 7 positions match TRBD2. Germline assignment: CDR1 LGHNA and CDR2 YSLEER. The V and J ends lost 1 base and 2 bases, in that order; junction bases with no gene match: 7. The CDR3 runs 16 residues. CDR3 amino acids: CASSQGAGALQETQYF. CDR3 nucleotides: TGCGCCAGCAGCCAAGGGGCGGGAGCTCTTCAAGAGACCCAGTACTTC.

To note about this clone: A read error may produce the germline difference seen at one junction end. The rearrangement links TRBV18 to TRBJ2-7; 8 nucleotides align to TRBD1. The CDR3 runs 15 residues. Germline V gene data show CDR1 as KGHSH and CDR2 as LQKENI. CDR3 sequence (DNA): TGTGCCAGCTCACCAGGGACACAGGGGGTCTACGAGCAGTATTTC. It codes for CASSPGTQGVYEQYF.

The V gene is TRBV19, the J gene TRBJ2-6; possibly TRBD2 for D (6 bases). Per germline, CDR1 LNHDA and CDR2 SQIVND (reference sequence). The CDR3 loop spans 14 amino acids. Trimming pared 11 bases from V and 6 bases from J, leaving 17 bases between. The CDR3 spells CASRGSWEANVLTF. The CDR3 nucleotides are TGTGCCTCCCGGGGGTCGTGGGAGGCCAACGTCCTGACTTTC.

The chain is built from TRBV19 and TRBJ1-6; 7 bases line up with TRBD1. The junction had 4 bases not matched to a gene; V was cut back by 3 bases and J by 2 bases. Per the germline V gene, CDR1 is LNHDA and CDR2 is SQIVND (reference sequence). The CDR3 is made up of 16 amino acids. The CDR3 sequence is CASSIGRGAYNSPLHF. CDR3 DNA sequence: TGTGCCAGTAGTATTGGCAGGGGGGCCTATAATTCACCCCTCCACTTT.

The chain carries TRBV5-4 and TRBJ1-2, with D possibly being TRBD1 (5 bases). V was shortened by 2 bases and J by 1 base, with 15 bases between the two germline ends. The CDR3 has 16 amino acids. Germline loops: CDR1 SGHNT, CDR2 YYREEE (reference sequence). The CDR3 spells CASSFLDRPLNYGYTF. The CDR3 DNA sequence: TGTGCCAGCAGCTTTCTCGACAGACCACTTAACTATGGCTACACCTTC.

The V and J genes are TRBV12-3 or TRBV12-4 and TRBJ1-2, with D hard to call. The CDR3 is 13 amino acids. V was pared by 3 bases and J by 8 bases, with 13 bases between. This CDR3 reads CASSFGPRRGYTF. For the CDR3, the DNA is TGTGCCAGCAGTTTCGGCCCCAGGAGGGGCTACACCTTC.

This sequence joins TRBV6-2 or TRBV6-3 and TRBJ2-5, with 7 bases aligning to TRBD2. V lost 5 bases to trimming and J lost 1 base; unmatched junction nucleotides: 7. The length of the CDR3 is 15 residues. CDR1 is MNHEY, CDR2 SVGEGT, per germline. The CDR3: CASSASRGTQETQYF. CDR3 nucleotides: TGTGCCAGCAGTGCGTCGCGGGGGACCCAAGAGACCCAGTACTTC.

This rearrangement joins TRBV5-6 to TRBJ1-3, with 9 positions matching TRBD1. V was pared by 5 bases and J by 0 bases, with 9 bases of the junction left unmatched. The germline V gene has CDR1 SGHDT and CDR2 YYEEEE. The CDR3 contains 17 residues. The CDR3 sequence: CASSSGTGILSGNTIYF. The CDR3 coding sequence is TGTGCCAGCAGTTCCGGGACAGGGATCCTCTCTGGAAACACCATATATTTT.

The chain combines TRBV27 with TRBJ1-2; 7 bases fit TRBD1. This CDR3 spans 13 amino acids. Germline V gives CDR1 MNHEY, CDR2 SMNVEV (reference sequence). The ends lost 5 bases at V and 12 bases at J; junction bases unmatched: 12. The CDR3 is CASSTLQGSKNTF. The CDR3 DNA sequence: TGTGCCAGCAGTACCCTACAGGGGTCCAAAAACACCTTC.